The clone carrying this T cell receptor (beta chain) was picked up one time. Antigen: not known. TCRdb's table, derived via immunoSEQ multiplex PCR, lists solely in-frame clones and lacks some. This table has more than 90,000 clones, 65% to 85% appearing once. These data are taken from a study of radiotherapy plus CTLA-4 blockade in lung cancer. Study-level background: Objective responses were documented in around a sixth of patients, with disease control in around 31%.

Focal radiation with ipilimumab CTLA-4 blockade was given to patients with chemo-refractory metastatic non-small-cell lung cancer. Study results and caveats: Dynamics of early blood T cell clones, together with interferon-beta, were reportedly the best predictors of response. Once radiotherapy plus ipilimumab had been given, TCR clones derived from tumor expanded in blood.

CDR1 and CDR2 (germline): SEHNR, FQNEAQ (reference sequence). Trimming left V 10 bases short and J 4 bases short, with 13 bases between. The CDR3 is made up of 12 amino acids. The receptor comes from a human donor with non-small cell lung cancer who had a partial response to radiotherapy plus ipilimumab. The chain links TRBV7-9 to TRBJ2-5; no reliable D call. Material: peripheral blood, obtained from a patient treated with radiotherapy plus ipilimumab. The CDR3 region has the DNA TGTGCCACTCCCAACGAGGTAGAGACCCAGTACTTC. This encodes CATPNEVETQYF.